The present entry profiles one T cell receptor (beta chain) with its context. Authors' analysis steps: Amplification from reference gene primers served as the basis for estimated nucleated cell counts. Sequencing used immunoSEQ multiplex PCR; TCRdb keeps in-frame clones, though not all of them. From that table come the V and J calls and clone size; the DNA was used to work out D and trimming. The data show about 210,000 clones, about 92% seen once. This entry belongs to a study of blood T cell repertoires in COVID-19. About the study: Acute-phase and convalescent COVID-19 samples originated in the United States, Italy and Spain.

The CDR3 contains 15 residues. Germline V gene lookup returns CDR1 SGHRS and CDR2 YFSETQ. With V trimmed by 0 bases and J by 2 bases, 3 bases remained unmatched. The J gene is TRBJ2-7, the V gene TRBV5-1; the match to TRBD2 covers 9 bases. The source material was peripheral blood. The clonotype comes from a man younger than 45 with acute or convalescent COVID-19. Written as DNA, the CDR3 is TGCGCCAGCAGCTTGGGGGTAGCGGGGGCCTACGAGCAGTACTTC. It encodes CASSLGVAGAYEQYF.